This is a list of T cell receptor beta chains from one sample in a study of Tregs in tolerant kidney transplant recipients. Here immunoSEQ multiplex PCR was the method, and the copy in TCRdb shows in-frame clones only, minus some. The sample includes hundreds of thousands of clones, approximately 84% of them seen just once. Source material: CD4+ T cells from blood. Receptor source: a human donor in good health. Each CDR3 is given with its conserved first and last residue. The D gene is left open where the match is weak. Expanded clones are given a class, and other clones once, few, many or no size at all.

TRBJ2-5	TRBV11-3	NA	NA	TGTGCCAGCAGCTTGGGGGGGCTGGGGGAGACCCAGTACTTC	CASSLGGLGETQYF
TRBJ1-1	TRBV11-1	NA	TRBD1	TGTGCCAGCAGCGCGAGACAGGGAAAGACTGAAGCTTTCTTT	CASSARQGKTEAFF
TRBJ1-3	TRBV19	NA	NA	TGTGCCAGTACCGGAGGGATGGGGGCCGGTGGAAACACCATATATTTT	CASTGGMGAGGNTIYF
TRBJ2-1	TRBV4-1	NA	TRBD2	TGCGCCAGCAGCCCCCGACTAGCGGGGGGCAATGAGCAGTTCTTC	CASSPRLAGGNEQFF
TRBJ2-3	TRBV27	NA	TRBD2	TGTGCCAGCAGAGCAGCAGCGGGGGGGCGGACAGATACGCAGTATTTT	CASRAAAGGRTDTQYF
TRBJ2-7	TRBV18	NA	TRBD2	TGTGCCAGCTCACCATCAAGCGGGGGGGCCTACGAGCAGTACTTC	CASSPSSGGAYEQYF
TRBJ2-7	TRBV5-5	NA	NA	TGTGCCAGCAGCCCGTTGGGGGGGGCGGGCCTAGCCTACGAGCAGTACTTC	CASSPLGGAGLAYEQYF
TRBJ1-4	TRBV7-9	NA	NA	TGTGCCAGCAGCTTAGCCAAGTCAACAGGGATGGGGGAAAAACTGTTTTTT	CASSLAKSTGMGEKLFF
TRBJ2-3	TRBV4-1	NA	TRBD2	TGCGCCAGCAGCCAAGAGGGGCTAGCGGGGGGAGATACGCAGTATTTT	CASSQEGLAGGDTQYF
TRBJ2-7	TRBV4-2	NA	TRBD2	TGTGCCAGCAGCCGCCTGACTAGCGGGGGCCTCCTCTCCTACGAGCAGTACTTC	CASSRLTSGGLLSYEQYF
TRBJ2-3	TRBV9	NA	NA	TGTGCCAGCAGCCCAATAGCTACTAGCACAGATACGCAGTATTTT	CASSPIATSTDTQYF
TRBJ2-3	TRBV11-3	NA	TRBD1	TGTGCCAGCAGCTTCGGACAGGGTAGCGCAGATACGCAGTATTTT	CASSFGQGSADTQYF
TRBJ1-6	TRBV7-9	NA	NA	TGTGCCAGCAGCTTATATTGGAGCTCGCGGAATTCACCCCTCCACTTT	CASSLYWSSRNSPLHF
TRBJ1-3	TRBV6-1	NA	NA	TGTGCCAGCAGTCCTGACGGAAGCTCTGGAAACACCATATATTTT	CASSPDGSSGNTIYF
TRBJ2-7	TRBV5-4	NA	TRBD1	TGTGCCAGCAGCTTGGCCGGGACAGGGGTTCCTTACGAGCAGTACTTC	CASSLAGTGVPYEQYF
TRBJ1-1	TRBV9	NA	TRBD1	TGTGCCAGCAGCGTCTCGACAGGGTCCACTGAAGCTTTCTTT	CASSVSTGSTEAFF
TRBJ1-4	TRBV5-1	NA	NA	TGCGCCAGCAGCCCCGGGACGGTGGGCGAAAAACTGTTTTTT	CASSPGTVGEKLFF
TRBJ1-2	TRBV9	NA	NA	TGTGCCAGCAGCCCAGCGAGGCAGGACTATGGCTACACCTTC	CASSPARQDYGYTF
TRBJ2-7	TRBV5-1	NA	TRBD1	TGCGCCAGCAGCCCAGACAGGGGGCTTTTGGGTGAGCAGTACTTC	CASSPDRGLLGEQYF
TRBJ2-7	TRBV27	NA	TRBD1	TGTGCCAGCAGTCACGGGACAGCCGCCTACGAGCAGTACTTC	CASSHGTAAYEQYF
TRBJ1-1	TRBV6-6	NA	TRBD1	TGTGCCAGCAGTTACTGGGGACAGGGGGCTGAAGCTTTCTTT	CASSYWGQGAEAFF
TRBJ1-3	TRBV18	NA	TRBD1	TGTGCCAGCTCACCAAGGGACAGGGCTGGAAACACCATATATTTT	CASSPRDRAGNTIYF
TRBJ2-7	TRBV6-5	NA	NA	TGTGCCAGCAGTTACCAGGACAGTTACGAGCAGTACTTC	CASSYQDSYEQYF
TRBJ2-5	TRBV5-4	few	NA	TGTGCCAGCAGCTCCGGGACTGGGCAAGAGACCCAGTACTTC	CASSSGTGQETQYF
TRBJ1-1	TRBV10-3	NA	TRBD1	TGTGCCATCAGTGAGGGGGACAGATCGAACACTGAAGCTTTCTTT	CAISEGDRSNTEAFF
TRBJ1-1	TRBV7-3	NA	NA	TGTGCCAGCAGTTGGGACAAGAACACTGAAGCTTTCTTT	CASSWDKNTEAFF
TRBJ2-5	TRBV2	NA	NA	TGTGCCAGCAGTGAGAACATGAACCAAGGGACCCAGTACTTC	CASSENMNQGTQYF
TRBJ2-1	TRBV7-8	NA	NA	TGTGCCAGCACGGGATACAATGAGCAGTTCTTC	CASTGYNEQFF
TRBJ2-7	TRBV5-4	NA	NA	TGTGCCAGCAGCTGGAGCTCCTACGAGCAGTACTTC	CASSWSSYEQYF
TRBJ2-7	TRBV13	NA	NA	TGTGCCAGCAGCAAAGTAGGTTCCTACGAGCAGTACTTC	CASSKVGSYEQYF
TRBJ2-5	TRBV9	NA	NA	TGTGCCAGCAGTGCCTGGGGGGAGGAGACCCAGTACTTC	CASSAWGEETQYF
TRBJ1-5	TRBV27	NA	TRBD1	TGTGCCAGTAGACCTCTCCCCGGGACAGTCCTATATAGCAATCAGCCCCAGCATTTT	CASRPLPGTVLYSNQPQHF
TRBJ2-2	TRBV5-1	NA	TRBD1	TGCGCCAGCAGCGTTCCGGGACAGGTACTCTCCGGGGAGCTGTTTTTT	CASSVPGQVLSGELFF
TRBJ2-2	TRBV9	NA	NA	TGTGCCAGCAGTGTGACAGGGAACACCGGGGAGCTGTTTTTT	CASSVTGNTGELFF
TRBJ2-2	TRBV5-1	NA	NA	TGCGCCAGCGGGGCAGGGGTAAACGCCGGGGAGCTGTTTTTT	CASGAGVNAGELFF
TRBJ2-5	TRBV2	NA	NA	TGTGCCAGCAGTGAAGTGGGCCGCGGTAGGGAGACCCAGTACTTC	CASSEVGRGRETQYF
TRBJ1-6	TRBV5-4	NA	NA	TGTGCCAGCAGCTTGCCAGGGTTCTCACCCCTCCACTTT	CASSLPGFSPLHF
TRBJ2-5	TRBV7-7	NA	NA	TGTGCCAGCAGCTTAAGTGGGGAGACCCAGTACTTC	CASSLSGETQYF
TRBJ1-1	TRBV29-1	once	TRBD1	TGCAGCGCTAACACAGGGGCAGGGTCTGAAGCTTTCTTT	CSANTGAGSEAFF
TRBJ1-2	TRBV18	NA	TRBD1	TGTGCCAGCTCACCTAGGACAGGGCGGGAGAATAACTATGGCTACACCTTC	CASSPRTGRENNYGYTF
TRBJ2-3	TRBV5-4	NA	NA	TGTGCCAGCAGCTTGGCCCGGGGGAATACGCAGTATTTT	CASSLARGNTQYF
TRBJ2-6	TRBV27	NA	NA	TGTGCCAGCAGGTTGGGGGCAGCCAGCTCTGGGGCCAACGTCCTGACTTTC	CASRLGAASSGANVLTF
TRBJ1-2	TRBV27	NA	TRBD1	TGTGCCAGCAGATTAGACAGGGTACATGGCTACACCTTC	CASRLDRVHGYTF
TRBJ2-7	TRBV10-2	NA	NA	TGCGCCAGCAGTGAGACCGGACTCCTAAGCGAGCAGTACTTC	CASSETGLLSEQYF